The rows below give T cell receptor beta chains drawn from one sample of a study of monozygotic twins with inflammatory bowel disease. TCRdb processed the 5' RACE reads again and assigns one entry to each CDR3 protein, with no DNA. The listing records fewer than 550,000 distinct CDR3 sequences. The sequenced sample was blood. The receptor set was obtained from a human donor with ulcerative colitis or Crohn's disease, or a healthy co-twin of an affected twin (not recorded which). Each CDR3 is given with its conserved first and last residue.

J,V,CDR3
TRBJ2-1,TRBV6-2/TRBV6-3,CASDGRNEQFF
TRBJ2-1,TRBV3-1,CASSQDWPVGDEQFF
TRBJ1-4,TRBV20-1,CSAMGPLGEKLFF
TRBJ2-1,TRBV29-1,CSVGDRFHEQFF
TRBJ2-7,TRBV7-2,CASSQAGTGAYEQYF
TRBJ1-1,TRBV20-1,CSAARGQNKAFF
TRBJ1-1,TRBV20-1,CSALKTGTEAFF
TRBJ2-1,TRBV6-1,CASSKRARGAAREQFF
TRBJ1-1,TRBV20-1,CSARDPTGSTEAFF
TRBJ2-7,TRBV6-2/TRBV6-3,CASSYSRWTGRSYEQYF
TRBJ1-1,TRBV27,CASSLGPRGAHTEAFF
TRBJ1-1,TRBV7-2,CASSLPPWMNTEAFF
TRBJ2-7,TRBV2,CASILQGAKGEQYF
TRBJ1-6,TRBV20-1,CSASSSGAYSYNSPLHF
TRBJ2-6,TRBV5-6,CASSLRPHSGANVLTF
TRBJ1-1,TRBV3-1,CASTRQGADTEAFF
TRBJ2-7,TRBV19,CASSTWDRGNEQYF
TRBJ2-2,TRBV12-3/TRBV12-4,CASRPWTNTGDLFF
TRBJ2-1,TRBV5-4,CASQIDRDNNEQFF
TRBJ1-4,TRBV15,CATSRGEATNEKLFF
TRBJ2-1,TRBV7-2,CASSSRRTGGWNEQFF
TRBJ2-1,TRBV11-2,CASSLAANNEQFF
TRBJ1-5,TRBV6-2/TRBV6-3,CASTLEVYSNQPQHF
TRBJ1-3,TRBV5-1,CASSERGARGTGNTIYF
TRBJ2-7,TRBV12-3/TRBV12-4,CASLHLPGGHEQYF
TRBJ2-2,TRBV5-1,CASSLRDRGSTGELFF
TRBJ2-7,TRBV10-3,CAISVRDYDEQYF
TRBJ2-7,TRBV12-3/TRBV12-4,CASRSPGGLKYF
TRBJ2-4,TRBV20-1,CSASERGQAKNIQYF
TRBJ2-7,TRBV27,CASSSQDGGPRAQYF
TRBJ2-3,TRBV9,CASSAGGGPDTQYF
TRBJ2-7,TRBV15,CATSRVGASRYEQYF
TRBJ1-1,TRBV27,CASSLSGGKANTEAFF
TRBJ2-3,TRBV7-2,CASSSQGLAGGPDTQYF
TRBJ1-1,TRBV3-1,CASSQERDSSNTEAFF
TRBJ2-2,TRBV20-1,CSAATDSSDTGELFF
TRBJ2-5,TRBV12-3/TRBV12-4,CASSVGWETQYF
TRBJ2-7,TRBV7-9,CASSLPLTPYEQYF
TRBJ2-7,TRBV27,CASSLRGSFYYEQYF
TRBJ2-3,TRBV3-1,CASSQVRGPSADTQYF
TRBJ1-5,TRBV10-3,CAIGAVSNQPQHF
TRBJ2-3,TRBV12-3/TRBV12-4,CASSLYRGPVADTQYF
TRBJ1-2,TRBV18,CASSPSERAPYYGYTF
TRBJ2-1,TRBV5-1,CASSLLAGSRNEQFF
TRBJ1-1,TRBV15,CATSRVGGRNTEAFF
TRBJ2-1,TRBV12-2,CASRLAPGSGSKNEQFF
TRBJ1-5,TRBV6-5,CASRQGSNQPQHF
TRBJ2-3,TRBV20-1,CSASLAGVSDTQYF
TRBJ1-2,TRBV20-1,CSARKQNYGYTF
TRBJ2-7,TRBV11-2,CASSPSAGEQYF
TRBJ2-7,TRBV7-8,CASRRATSGSTEQYF
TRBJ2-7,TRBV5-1,CASTTQASGAYEQYF
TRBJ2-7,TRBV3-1,CASSQVRRTGEFAEQYF
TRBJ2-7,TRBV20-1,CSARVSGISEQYF